A single sample is the source of the 29 T cell receptor beta chains below, sequenced in a study of tumor-infiltrating lymphocytes in localized non-small cell lung cancer. Method: immunoSEQ multiplex PCR; TCRdb's copy keeps in-frame clones and lacks some. The data show 15,000 to 20,000 clones, 60% to 85% seen once. The source material was lung tumor tissue. Every receptor here comes from a human donor with non-small cell lung cancer.

The chain joins TRBV7-6 to TRBJ1-4; D unresolved. From germline, CDR1 is SGHVS and CDR2 FNYEAQ. Trimming stripped 1 base from V and 0 bases from J, with 9 bases between. This CDR3 is 16 amino acids long. The CDR3 sequence is CASSLGPGTTNEKLFF. CDR3 nucleotides: TGTGCCAGCAGCTTAGGGCCCGGTACAACTAATGAAAAACTGTTTTTT.

This clone counts as large. The chain has TRBV5-4 and TRBJ1-1, with 7 nucleotides matching TRBD1. Germline values: CDR1 SGHNT, CDR2 YYREEE (reference sequence). V shed 0 bases and J 4 bases; nucleotides not matched to a gene: 6. CDR3 size: 15 residues. CDR3: CASSLGGGWLTEAFF. CDR3 DNA: TGTGCCAGCAGCTTGGGAGGGGGCTGGCTCACTGAAGCTTTCTTT.

By proportion, this clone is medium-sized. This chain connects TRBV28 to TRBJ2-3, with D possibly being TRBD2 (5 bases). The CDR3 has 16 amino acids. Per germline, CDR1 MDHEN and CDR2 SYDVKM. V was trimmed by 5 bases and J by 1 base, leaving 16 bases between them. CDR3: CASSGGGWSGTDTQYF. The CDR3 DNA reads as TGTGCCAGCAGTGGAGGAGGTTGGTCTGGCACAGATACGCAGTATTTT.

V is TRBV5-1 and J is TRBJ2-7, with D maybe TRBD2 (5 bases). Germline-derived CDR1 and CDR2 are SGHRS and YFSETQ. V was trimmed by 4 bases and J by 2 bases, leaving 13 bases between them. The CDR3 length is 14 residues. The CDR3 here is CASSAGLLTYEQYF. CDR3 DNA: TGCGCCAGCAGCGCCGGACTCCTCACCTACGAGCAGTACTTC.

The J gene is TRBJ1-5, the V gene TRBV6-6; D is unclear. Between the trimmed V and J ends, which lost 7 bases and 1 base, there was a span of 14 bases. CDR1 and CDR2 (germline): MNHNY, SVGAGI (reference sequence). There are 15 residues in the CDR3. The chain's CDR3 is CASKIQRFSNQPQHF. CDR3 nucleotide sequence: TGTGCCAGCAAAATCCAGAGATTCAGCAATCAGCCCCAGCATTTT.

The chain is built from TRBV29-1 and TRBJ2-7; 9 positions match TRBD2. CDR1 is SQVTM, CDR2 ANQGSEA, per germline. This CDR3 contains 14 residues. The CDR3 coding sequence is TGCAGTGTACGCGGGAGGGGACCTGACTACGAGCAGTACTTC. This sequence encodes CSVRGRGPDYEQYF.

The V call is TRBV10-3, the J call TRBJ2-7; no clear D gene. The CDR3 is made up of 13 amino acids. Germline-derived CDR1 and CDR2 are ENHRY and SYGVKD. Trimming pared 6 bases from V and 6 bases from J, leaving 15 bases between. The chain's CDR3 is CAISPSGLSEQYF. The CDR3 DNA reads as TGTGCCATCAGCCCTTCAGGTCTCTCCGAGCAGTACTTC.

The V and J genes are TRBV6-1 and TRBJ1-2; 7 bases line up with TRBD1. This CDR3 spans 15 amino acids. J was trimmed by 2 bases and V by 7 bases; bases with no gene match: 10. From germline, CDR1 is MNHNS and CDR2 SASEGT. As DNA, the CDR3 is TGTGCCAGCACTGGAGGGACAGTCCCCAACTATGGCTACACCTTC. Protein: CASTGGTVPNYGYTF.

This chain joins TRBV11-2 and TRBJ1-4, with 7 bases fitting TRBD1. This CDR3 region has 14 residues. The ends lost 5 bases at V and 2 bases at J; junction bases unmatched: 2. Per germline, CDR1 SGHAT and CDR2 FQNNGV. CDR3 loop: CASSLQGTNEKLFF. The CDR3 nucleotides are TGTGCCAGCAGCCTACAGGGGACTAATGAAAAACTGTTTTTT.

With regard to this clone: At one of its ends the junction is not consistent with the germline gene, which may arise from a read error. The rearrangement uses TRBV7-7 and TRBJ1-2; D not resolved. Germline loops: CDR1 SSHAT, CDR2 FNYEAQ (reference sequence). This CDR3 spans 13 amino acids. DNA of the CDR3: TGTGCTAGCAGTAGTTCCCTTAACTATGGCTACACCTTC. It specifies CASSSSLNYGYTF.

The CDR3 reads CASSLRIAGGFYISKNIQYF. In DNA, the CDR3 is TGTGCCAGCAGTTTAAGGATAGCGGGAGGTTTCTACATTTCCAAAAACATTCAGTACTTC. J is TRBJ2-4 and V is TRBV28; 10 nucleotides line up with TRBD2. The ends lost 2 bases at V and 2 bases at J; junction bases unmatched: 15. CDR3 size: 20 residues. Germline V gene lookup returns CDR1 MDHEN and CDR2 SYDVKM.

V and J are TRBV28 and TRBJ1-2; D is perhaps TRBD1 (5 bases). Trimming removed 6 bases at V and 2 bases at J, with 16 bases between. The CDR3 is made up of 15 amino acids. Per germline, CDR1 MDHEN and CDR2 SYDVKM. CDR3 nucleotides: TGTGCCAGCAGGCCCCGTGCGTCAGGGAACTATGGCTACACCTTC. Protein sequence: CASRPRASGNYGYTF.

The chain has TRBV5-4 and TRBJ2-3, with 11 bases fitting TRBD2. The CDR3 consists of 16 residues. V lost 4 bases and J lost 0; bases outside the gene matches: 4. Germline CDR1 and CDR2: SGHNT and YYREEE (reference sequence). The CDR3 spells CASSRGTSGSTDTQYF. CDR3 sequence (DNA): TGTGCCAGCAGCCGTGGGACTAGCGGAAGCACAGATACGCAGTATTTT.

The rearrangement joins TRBV2 to TRBJ1-1, with a weak D call TRBD1 (6 bases). Germline V gives CDR1 SNHLY, CDR2 FYNNEI. V dropped 5 bases and J dropped 5 bases, with 12 bases sitting between them. CDR3 length: 13 amino acids. The CDR3 loop is CASSSGHGTEAFF. DNA for the CDR3: TGTGCCAGCAGTTCGGGACACGGAACTGAAGCTTTCTTT.

The V and J genes are TRBV2 and TRBJ2-1; a weak D match, TRBD1 (6 bases). The germline gives CDR1 SNHLY, CDR2 FYNNEI. V was cut by 4 bases and J by 4 bases, with 14 bases left in between. The CDR3 is made up of 15 amino acids. The CDR3: CASSGPEQGYNEQFF. DNA for the CDR3: TGTGCCAGCAGTGGCCCCGAACAGGGATACAATGAGCAGTTCTTC.

J is TRBJ2-7 and V is TRBV10-3; D remains unclear. The CDR3 has 14 amino acids. Trimming left V 8 bases short and J 5 bases short, with 19 bases between. CDR1 is ENHRY, CDR2 SYGVKD, per germline. Here the CDR3 reads CAIGVGVPRDEQYF. The CDR3 DNA reads TGTGCCATCGGGGTGGGTGTACCCCGGGACGAGCAGTACTTC.

This sequence joins TRBV7-9 and TRBJ1-1; 7 bases fit TRBD1. V trimming: 5 bases; J trimming: 6 bases; junction bases outside the gene matches: 15. The CDR3 runs 16 residues. Germline values: CDR1 SEHNR, CDR2 FQNEAQ (reference sequence). The CDR3 DNA reads as TGTGCCAGCAGCCGGAGCCAGGGGGTAGGGGTCCCTGAAGCTTTCTTT. It is translated as CASSRSQGVGVPEAFF.

The chain recombines TRBV7-9 with TRBJ1-6, with unresolved D. Looked up from germline, CDR1 is SEHNR and CDR2 is FQNEAQ (reference sequence). The CDR3 sequence is 14 residues long. Trimming took 0 bases from V and 5 from J, leaving 5 bases between them. The CDR3 DNA reads as TGTGCCAGCAGCTTAGCAGGAAATAATTCACCCCTCCACTTT. Translated: CASSLAGNNSPLHF.

Written as DNA, the CDR3 is TGTGCCAGCAGCTTCCGACCCCTCCGTTGGACTGAAGCTTTCTTT. Translation gives CASSFRPLRWTEAFF. The rearrangement joins TRBV7-2 to TRBJ1-1, with D uncertain. The CDR3 is 15 residues long. CDR1 and CDR2 (germline): SGHTA, FQGNSA. V dropped 3 bases and J dropped 5 bases, with 16 bases sitting between them.

V gene TRBV7-9 combines with J gene TRBJ2-1, with a tentative D call TRBD2 (6 bases). With 4 bases removed from V and 10 bases from J, the gap between germline ends came to 17 bases. Per the germline V gene, CDR1 is SEHNR and CDR2 is FQNEAQ (reference sequence). CDR3 size: 14 residues. CDR3 loop: CASSSLGLSGEQFF. CDR3 sequence (DNA): TGTGCCAGCAGCTCCCTGGGCCTAAGCGGGGAGCAGTTCTTC.

This chain uses TRBV27 with TRBJ1-1; 12 positions agree with TRBD1. The CDR3 loop spans 15 amino acids. CDR1 and CDR2 (germline): MNHEY, SMNVEV (reference sequence). Trimming cost V 6 bases and J 4 bases; bases outside gene matches: 6. The CDR3 is CASRGQGAQGTEAFF. CDR3 DNA sequence: TGTGCCAGCAGGGGACAGGGGGCGCAGGGCACTGAAGCTTTCTTT.

The chain has TRBV29-1 and TRBJ2-2, with D perhaps matching TRBD2 (5 bases). The CDR3 length is 14 residues. Germline assignment: CDR1 SQVTM and CDR2 ANQGSEA. Trimming left V 2 bases short and J 7 bases short, with 14 bases between. CDR3 region: CSVERKGSGGELFF. CDR3 nucleotide sequence: TGCAGCGTTGAAAGGAAAGGGAGCGGCGGGGAGCTGTTTTTT.

The rearrangement links TRBV2 to TRBJ1-3; 7 nucleotides align to TRBD1. The V gene end was trimmed by 7 bases and the J gene end by 0 bases; junction bases not matched to a gene: 9. Germline V lookup: CDR1 SNHLY, CDR2 FYNNEI. The CDR3 covers 16 residues. The CDR3 loop is CASNPTGPNSGNTIYF. For the CDR3, the DNA is TGTGCCAGCAACCCGACAGGGCCCAACTCTGGAAACACCATATATTTT.

To note about this clone: An end of the junction does not agree with germline; a read error may underlie this. The CDR3 is CASSPGTSLQYF. Written as DNA, the CDR3 is TGTGCCAGCAGCCCAGGGACTAGTTTGCAGTACTTC. The chain is built from TRBV5-1 and TRBJ2-7, with 8 bases matching TRBD2. The CDR3 runs 12 residues. Germline V gene lookup returns CDR1 SGHRS and CDR2 YFSETQ.

V usage is TRBV6-6 and J usage is TRBJ2-3, with TRBD1 identical over 7 bases. V lost 7 bases to trimming and J lost 5 bases; unmatched junction nucleotides: 9. Germline CDR1 and CDR2: MNHNY and SVGAGI (reference sequence). There are 14 residues in the CDR3. The CDR3 bases are TGTGCCAGCACCCGGGACAGACAAGGAGATACGCAGTATTTT. This translates into CASTRDRQGDTQYF.

The CDR3 reads CASSSTGRNNSPLHF. CDR3 nucleotide sequence: TGTGCCAGCAGTTCAACTGGACGGAATAATTCACCCCTCCACTTT. The rearrangement uses TRBV2 and TRBJ1-6; D is unclear. From germline, CDR1 is SNHLY and CDR2 FYNNEI. V lost 5 bases and J lost 5, with 13 bases in between. CDR3 size: 15 residues. Using reference TRBV2 and TRBJ1-6 for the parts outside the CDR3, the full variable domain is EPEVTQTPSHQVTQMGQEVILRCVPISNHLYFYWYRQILGQKVEFLVSFYNNEISEKSEIFDDQFSVERPDGSNFTLKIRSTKLEDSAMYFCASSSTGRNNSPLHFGNGTRLTVT.

Only a few counts were recorded for this clone. The V gene is TRBV18, the J gene TRBJ2-7; D remains unclear. Germline CDR1 is KGHSH and CDR2 is LQKENI. The V end lost 3 bases, the J end lost 2 bases, and 14 bases lay between the germline ends. The CDR3 sequence is 15 residues long. The DNA of the CDR3 is TGTGCCAGCTCACCGGACGACTGGGGTACCTACGAGCAGTACTTC. Encoded protein: CASSPDDWGTYEQYF.

This rearrangement joins TRBV11-2 to TRBJ1-1; D is unclear. V was cut by 1 base and J by 2 bases, with 8 bases left in between. The CDR3 is made up of 14 amino acids. Germline values: CDR1 SGHAT, CDR2 FQNNGV. This CDR3 reads CASSLGAANTEAFF. CDR3 in DNA: TGTGCCAGCAGCTTAGGGGCAGCTAACACTGAAGCTTTCTTT.

The chain recombines TRBV6-5 with TRBJ2-5; D remains ambiguous. Germline lookup yields CDR1 MNHEY and CDR2 SVGAGI. V lost 2 bases, J lost 5 bases, and 3 bases lay in between. This CDR3 region has 11 residues. The DNA of the CDR3 is TGTGCCAGCAGTTACGGGGAGACCCAGTACTTC. This sequence encodes CASSYGETQYF.